These 7 T cell receptor beta chains were sequenced from one sample in a study of blood T cell repertoires in COVID-19. The table came from immunoSEQ multiplex PCR; TCRdb's copy has only in-frame clones and leaves some out. The sample shows about 26,000 clones, about 92% of them seen only once. The sequencing input was peripheral blood. These receptor sequences come from a human donor in a cohort sampled during active COVID-19.

The rearrangement uses TRBV5-1 and TRBJ1-2, with D possibly being TRBD1 (6 bases). The CDR3 runs 13 residues. V lost 4 bases to trimming and J lost 4 bases, with 11 bases between them. Per germline, CDR1 SGHRS and CDR2 YFSETQ. The CDR3 nucleotides are TGCGCCAGCAGCGAGGACAGACCCTATGGCTACACCTTC. Its translation: CASSEDRPYGYTF.

In regard to this clone: This likely comes from a read error, as the CDR3 has no conserved phenylalanine or tryptophan at its end. It is unclear where the CDR3 begins or ends on the DNA, so no DNA is shown, and the CDR3 is as TCRdb lists it. The V and J genes are TRBV4-2 and TRBJ2-3; whether TRBD2, the table's D call, matches the DNA was not checked. Germline V CDR1 and CDR2: LGHNA, YNFKEQ. The CDR3 length is 13 residues, termini included. The CDR3 loop is CASSFPSGSSTFL.

V and J are TRBV3-1 (or the pseudogene TRBV3-2) and TRBJ1-5, with D perhaps TRBD1 (6 bases). V lost 2 bases, J lost 6 bases, and 26 bases lay in between. CDR1 LGHDT and CDR2 YNNKEL come from the germline V gene (reference sequence). The CDR3 totals 19 residues. In DNA, the CDR3 is TGTGCCAGCAGCCAATCGGGACAACAGGGAAGTAGGGGTTTTCAGCCCCAGCATTTT. Protein: CASSQSGQQGSRGFQPQHF.

J is TRBJ1-4 and V is TRBV10-3; unclear D gene. Trimming took off 4 bases at V and 8 bases at J, with 11 bases between the two ends. The CDR3 length is 13 residues. Germline V gives CDR1 ENHRY, CDR2 SYGVKD. The CDR3 nucleotides are TGTGCCATCAGTGGGGCCCGGGAGGAAAAACTGTTTTTT. Protein sequence: CAISGAREEKLFF.

This chain uses TRBV25-1 with TRBJ2-7; D perhaps matches TRBD1 (5 bases). V dropped 8 bases and J dropped 2 bases, with 16 bases sitting between them. The CDR3 totals 14 residues. Germline values: CDR1 MGHDK, CDR2 SYGVNS. The DNA of the CDR3 is TGTGCCAGCTATAAAGACAGATACACCTACGAGCAGTACGTC. Amino acids: CASYKDRYTYEQYV.

The chain is built from TRBV6-6 and TRBJ2-1; 10 bases fit TRBD2. The germline CDR1 and CDR2 sequences are MNHNY and SVGAGI (reference sequence). V lost 5 bases to trimming and J lost 3 bases; unmatched junction nucleotides: 10. The CDR3 consists of 17 residues. Written as DNA, the CDR3 is TGTGCCAGCAGTCCCGGTGGAGGGACTAGCGTCTACAATGAGCAGTTCTTC. It is translated as CASSPGGGTSVYNEQFF.

The V call is TRBV19, the J call TRBJ1-1, with TRBD1 matching 7 bases. CDR1 and CDR2 (germline): LNHDA, SQIVND (reference sequence). V shed 7 bases and J 1 base; nucleotides not matched to a gene: 12. The CDR3 spans 16 residues. The chain's CDR3 is CASIHRGYGANTEAFF. Here the CDR3 DNA reads TGTGCCAGTATCCACAGGGGATACGGTGCGAACACTGAAGCTTTCTTT.